The entry that follows covers one TCR beta chain sequence. This clone came up a few times. The antigen this receptor binds is unknown. No base quality information exists; no much larger clone differs at one position. The library was made by the immunoSEQ multiplex PCR assay. A mixture of 60 forward primers for TCR Vbeta segments and 13 reverse primers for TCR Jbeta segments was used in the multiplex PCR. A multiplex PCR assay on genomic DNA amplified the CDR3 region of rearranged TCR beta genes. Amplified TCR beta libraries were sequenced as 87-base-pair reads on the Illumina HiSeq System. The paper's processing steps were these. A later analysis counted around 72 million unique TCR beta chains across the roughly 700 repertoires, and some 11 million of these chains were shared by at least two donors. Raw reads were error-corrected and collapsed into unique sequences with a nearest-neighbor algorithm that merged closely related sequences to remove PCR and sequencing errors. CDR3 sequences were aligned to IMGT reference sequences to assign V, D and J gene segments. For a sequence to be retained, at least a six-nucleotide match to both a V gene segment and a J gene segment was required. Rearrangements were classified as productive when the CDR3 lacked stop codons and remained in frame with V and J, and all other rearrangements were classified as non-productive. CDR3 was defined according to IMGT convention as the region running from the second conserved V-encoded cysteine to the conserved J-encoded phenylalanine. Sequences without an unambiguous match to a single V gene segment were excluded from the earlier analysis of 450 to 650 of the donors. An earlier analysis of just under 600 of the donors called V segments functional above 56.7% productive rearrangements and segregating when the between-donor standard deviation exceeded 5%. A statistical classification framework was developed to diagnose cytomegalovirus status using the catalog of TCR beta chain sequences. In a later analysis, TCR nucleotide sequences were compared against IMGT/GENE-DB human TR gene sequences so that V and J genes could be assigned. The TCRdist pipeline was used in a later analysis to assign CDR3 sequences and most-parsimonious VDJ recombination scenarios. A later analysis defined each TCR beta chain by its CDR3 amino acid sequence plus V-gene family, and excluded reads lacking a unique V-gene family. As a way to deal with suspected cross-contamination and a sequencing artifact, a later analysis dropped 500 to 700 nucleotide sequences that were highly shared and had low generation probability. A later analysis calculated a clonal expansion index for each public chain from normalized within-repertoire ranks of inferred template counts. In a later analysis, generation probabilities were computed with a VDJ recombination model fitted to out-of-frame rearrangements, and the resulting probabilities were checked against IGoR. A later analysis scored TCR-TCR, TCR-HLA and TCR-CMV co-occurrence with hypergeometric tests, applying a repertoire-size bias correction to TCR pairs. False discovery rates were estimated in a later analysis by permuting HLA or CMV assignments 20 times. In a later analysis, co-occurring TCRs were grouped with DBSCAN, and TCRdist sequence similarity was added when clustering was performed within HLA-allele-positive subsets. Repertoires with fewer than 30,000 or more than 120,000 public chains were left out of co-occurrence clustering, as were about 5 repertoires with anomalous nucleotide sharing. TCRdb's version of the immuneACCESS table is confined to in-frame rearrangements and falls short of the full clone set. An unresolved V gene accounts for under half of the shortfall where checked; the remainder is of unknown origin. The D gene and trimming were derived from the DNA, and the V and J assignments and clone size from that table. Here the sample has 200,000 to 250,000 clones; just under 70% occur a single time. Less than 3% of the sample comes from the top ten.

The source of the sample is a study of cytomegalovirus exposure and HLA in healthy donors (dated by TCRdb to the late 2010s). In the study overall: An earlier analysis of approximately 640 of the donors reported 250 to 300 Gb of sequence data and 117 million unique TCR beta sequences from about 180 million T cells. Roughly 300 gigabases of sequencing data and around 80 million unique TCR sequences made up an early release that covered approximately 700 HLA-typed donors. The genetic ancestry cluster associated with self-reported Caucasian donors included 70% to 85% of the roughly 380 genotyped donors. The study was designed to test whether signatures of past pathogen exposure could be identified by cataloging public T cell receptors. The T cell repertoires of some 670 subjects were profiled by immunosequencing and related to cytomegalovirus serostatus. Along with the approximately 700-subject first cohort, a separate validation cohort of about 110 different subjects was used. The study combined high-throughput TCR immunosequencing, statistical association of individual TCRs with disease status, and machine learning to predict cytomegalovirus infection status. To study patterns of TCR occurrence, a later analysis re-analyzed previously published TCR beta repertoires from 650 to 750 donors and added high-resolution HLA genotyping. The later analysis used no new phenotypic data to find candidate immune exposures, relying instead on TCR beta sequences and their occurrence across donors. In an earlier analysis of a few hundred of the donors, high-throughput TCR beta sequencing was used to judge whether each TCR beta V gene segment behaved as functional or pseudogenic. Donor age, sex, ethnicity and CMV serostatus were compiled alongside the repertoire data. Genome-wide SNP genotypes for about 60% of the roughly 670 donors were used in a later genetic analysis, which treated that subset as a discovery cohort. Every discovery cohort repertoire had been produced on one sequencing platform. Class I and class II HLA loci were covered by the typing at four-digit resolution. Typing coverage varied by locus: about 629-640 donors for A, B, C, DRB1 and DQB1; about 520 for DQA1; around 570 for DPA1; roughly 450 for DPB1. Four or five DR-DQ haplotypes were handled as single units for association and clustering because linkage in the cohort was strong. Across 300 to 500 genotyped donors of the cohort, an average of approximately 240,000 unique TCR beta nucleotide sequences per donor were sequenced, and approximately 19% of those sequences were non-productive. Broader findings and caveats from the paper: Most TCR sequences were seen in very few donors, while some public TCRs were found in many individuals. A later genetic analysis reported fewer N-insertions in productive TCRs among donors in an Asian-associated ancestry cluster than the roughly 670-donor mean. Correlated functional status among segregating V segments might reflect linkage disequilibrium, but an unknown experimental factor could not be ruled out. In a later analysis, most CMV-associated TCR beta chains were found to appear HLA-restricted, with HLA associations seemingly driven largely by CMV exposure. The earlier analysis of approximately 590 of the donors excluded roughly 17 rarely observed V segments, including chromosome 9 orphons, because counts were too low. In a later analysis, the rate of TCR association differed among HLA loci, with DRB1 alleles having the most associated TCRs and HLA-C alleles having the fewest. An association between a missense DCLRE1C variant and V-gene and J-gene trimming of TCR beta chains was found in a later genetic analysis and replicated in an independent cohort. Strong co-occurrence of HLA alleles, especially DR and DQ, made assigning TCR associations to individual alleles difficult. Immune exposure information for the cohort was limited to CMV serostatus. This cohort had only TCR beta chains sequenced, and the lack of alpha or paired-chain data limited which features could be detected. In a later analysis, HLA-associated TCR beta chains showed more clonal expansion and lower generation probabilities than non-associated chains that were equally common. The classifier was reported to diagnose cytomegalovirus status with high specificity and sensitivity in both the original cohort and the validation cohort. In an earlier analysis of approximately 600 of the donors, most TCR beta V segments were observed in productive rearrangements about 90% or about 30% of the time, broadly matching IMGT annotations. Some IMGT-functional V segments, including TRBV6-2 and TRBV6-3, could not be told apart with the 87-base-pair reads, so those segments were excluded. Because HLA typing was unavailable for some donors at each locus, only the typed subset was used in association tests. Sequencing depth was assumed to be roughly uniform across donors in the presence/absence analyses, though that assumption may not hold. The authors suggested that the approach could potentially be extended to other disease states and immunological phenotypes. In vitro tests confirmed that a few of the cytomegalovirus-associated TCR beta chains recognize cytomegalovirus antigens. The study listed around 160 TCR beta chains as associated with cytomegalovirus. A further reported finding was that TCR beta sequences accurately predicted the HLA-A and HLA-B alleles for most subjects in the first cohort. The sequencing pipeline was judged likely to have produced a cluster of highly shared sequence variants as a technical artifact. At a false discovery rate of 0.05, a later analysis linked about 17,000 TCR beta sequences to specific HLA alleles. In a later analysis, several top co-occurrence clusters were reported to appear linked to parvovirus B19, influenza, CMV and Epstein-Barr virus.

In total, approximately 700 healthy bone marrow donors made up the cohort. At the time of sampling, all cohort members were nominally healthy, though unrecorded immune exposures were likely present. The donor tested CMV seropositive and was one of the 289 seropositive cohort members. Each donor provided a peripheral blood sample, and peripheral blood mononuclear cells were used for TCR beta sequencing. Genomic DNA was extracted from the blood cell samples with the Qiagen DNeasy Blood Extraction Kit. The germline V gene yields SGHAT for CDR1 and FQNNGV for CDR2. Its CDR3 holds 17 amino acids, cysteine through phenylalanine. Only the CDR3 part of the read is kept: 51 bases, read in frame from the first base. V gives up 7 bases and J gives up 10 bases, and the segment between their germline ends measures 28 bases.

The sequenced sample was PBMCs. This TCR was recovered from a man aged 35 to 55 in good health and CMV-seropositive. The V and J segments used are TRBV11-2 and TRBJ2-2, and the D gene may be TRBD2, 6 bases matching. The CDR3 is CASTNLLGGGENAELFF. Here is the DNA: TGTGCCAGCACCAACCTCCTCGGGGGTGGGGAGAATGCGGAGCTGTTTTTT.